The 9 T cell receptor beta chains below all came from one sample that was sequenced in a study of blood T cell repertoires in COVID-19. Libraries were prepared by immunoSEQ multiplex PCR; TCRdb keeps only in-frame clonotypes and omits some of them. The sample lists some 100,000 clones, roughly 88% seen once, with about 1.6% in the top ten. Material: peripheral blood. These TCRs come from a human donor with active COVID-19. The donor label of this sample is uncertain.

The genes are TRBV7-6 and TRBJ2-2, with 11 bases fitting TRBD2. CDR1 and CDR2 from the germline V gene are SGHVS and FNYEAQ. This CDR3 has 17 amino acids. V lost 5 bases and J lost 0; bases outside the gene matches: 5. The CDR3 sequence is CASSPPGLAANTGELFF. CDR3 bases: TGTGCCAGCAGCCCGCCGGGACTAGCGGCGAACACCGGGGAGCTGTTTTTT.

The J gene is TRBJ2-7, the V gene TRBV27; possible D gene TRBD1, 5 bases. Looked up from germline, CDR1 is MNHEY and CDR2 is SMNVEV (reference sequence). The CDR3 covers 14 residues. Trimming stripped 3 bases from V and 3 bases from J, with 12 bases between. CDR3 nucleotide sequence: TGTGCCAGCAGTTTCCGCAGGGTTCTCTACGAGCAGTACTTC. Amino acid sequence: CASSFRRVLYEQYF.

V and J are TRBV5-4 and TRBJ2-1, with a possible D match to TRBD2 (6 bases). The germline gives CDR1 SGHNT, CDR2 YYREEE (reference sequence). The CDR3 consists of 14 residues. V was clipped by 1 base and J by 4 bases, with 9 bases between them. CDR3 nucleotide sequence: TGTGCCAGCAGCTTGTGGGGGGTTTACAATGAGCAGTTCTTC. Translation gives CASSLWGVYNEQFF.

The chain combines TRBV3-1 (or the pseudogene TRBV3-2) with TRBJ2-7; D is undetermined. This CDR3 is 12 amino acids long. Trimming cost V 5 bases and J 7 bases, with 12 bases left between them. Looked up from germline, CDR1 is LGHDT and CDR2 is YNNKEL (reference sequence). The CDR3 bases are TGTGCCAGCAGCTTTTATCTAGGAGAGCAGTACTTC. Amino acid sequence: CASSFYLGEQYF.

The chain carries TRBV28 and TRBJ1-5, with D tentatively TRBD1 (6 bases). Germline CDR1 reads MDHEN; CDR2 reads SYDVKM. This CDR3 is built from 15 residues. V shed 4 bases and J shed 4 bases, with 14 bases lying between them. CDR3 in DNA: TGTGCCAGCAGTTCCCCGGGACAAAAAAATCAGCCCCAGCATTTT. This codes for CASSSPGQKNQPQHF.

In DNA form, the CDR3 reads TGTGCCAGCAGCTGGAGCGGGGGGGCCTCCGAGCAGTACTTC. Translated, it gives CASSWSGGASEQYF. The rearrangement uses TRBV5-5 and TRBJ2-7; 10 bases align to TRBD2. The germline V gene encodes CDR1 SGHKS and CDR2 YYEKEE (reference sequence). V lost 3 bases and J lost 6; bases outside the gene matches: 6. The CDR3 is 14 amino acids.

The V call is TRBV2, the J call TRBJ2-5, with 13 bases lining up with TRBD2. V lost 7 bases and J lost 2; bases outside the gene matches: 4. The germline V gene encodes CDR1 SNHLY and CDR2 FYNNEI. The CDR3 is 15 amino acids. The CDR3 bases are TGTGCCAGCAATAGACTAGCGGGGGGACAAGAGACCCAGTACTTC. It translates to CASNRLAGGQETQYF.

This clone has more than one count but fewer than ten. This sequence joins TRBV6-5 and TRBJ2-1, with 8 bases matching TRBD1. CDR3 size: 15 residues. CDR1 MNHEY and CDR2 SVGAGI come from the germline V gene. After removal of 6 bases from V and 5 bases from J, the junction contained 9 bases not matched to a gene. The CDR3 sequence: CASRSFGQGNNEQFF. CDR3 in DNA: TGTGCCAGCAGGAGTTTTGGACAGGGCAACAATGAGCAGTTCTTC.

The rearrangement uses TRBV13 and TRBJ1-6; 8 bases map to TRBD1. This CDR3 comprises 18 residues. Per the germline V gene, CDR1 is PRHDT and CDR2 is FYEKMQ (reference sequence). V trimming: 3 bases; J trimming: 12 bases; junction bases outside the gene matches: 19. The CDR3 DNA reads as TGTGCCAGCAGCTTCTATCAATCAGGGGGCGCCGTGGGTGGACCCCTCCACTTT. Translation gives CASSFYQSGGAVGGPLHF.